The source of this TCR beta chain is a study of T cell responses to AZD1222 COVID-19 vaccine. Study results and limitations: Seropositive status at baseline applied to only a handful of AZD1222 recipients. Unmutated variant regions are reportedly targeted by nearly half of spike-specific TCRs. Every sample of the repertoires postdated the peak T cell response. Females made up more of the donors, who were largely white British, and clonal diversity may have come out too low.

About this clone itself: No antigen is known for it.

CDR3 length equals 15 residues. Germline CDR1 SGHTA, CDR2 FQGTGA. The trim removed 3 bases at V and 7 bases at J, leaving 8 bases unmatched. Here immunoSEQ multiplex PCR was the method, and the copy in TCRdb shows in-frame clones only, minus some. Of just under 95,000 clones listed, about nine tenths are singletons. The gene calls are TRBV7-3 and TRBJ2-2; TRBD1 matches at 7 bases. The sample was peripheral blood, taken on day 0 of AZD1222 vaccination. The receptor was isolated from an adult in good health. The CDR3 sequence: CASSLGQTKGGELFF. CDR3 in DNA: TGTGCCAGCAGCTTGGGACAGACCAAGGGCGGGGAGCTGTTTTTT.